This entry is about one TCR beta chain. Its matching antigen is unknown. The data were taken from a study of monozygotic twins with inflammatory bowel disease. In germline, CDR1 is SGHRS, CDR2 YFSETQ. The length of the CDR3 is 15 residues. General study points: Twin concordance left repertoire similarity unchanged, with limited power a possible explanation for this lack of difference.

A 6-nucleotide sample barcode was carried by the UMIs, which template switching added. TCRdb reprocessed the 5' RACE reads and keeps a single row for each CDR3 protein, giving no DNA. The sample totals under 350,000 distinct CDR3 sequences. Input material: blood. This receptor was taken from a human donor with ulcerative colitis or Crohn's disease, or a healthy co-twin of an affected twin (not recorded which). The rearrangement links TRBV5-1 to TRBJ1-4; TCRdb gives TRBD1 as the D gene, but with no DNA this cannot be confirmed. CDR3 loop: CASSLDQGTNEKLFF.